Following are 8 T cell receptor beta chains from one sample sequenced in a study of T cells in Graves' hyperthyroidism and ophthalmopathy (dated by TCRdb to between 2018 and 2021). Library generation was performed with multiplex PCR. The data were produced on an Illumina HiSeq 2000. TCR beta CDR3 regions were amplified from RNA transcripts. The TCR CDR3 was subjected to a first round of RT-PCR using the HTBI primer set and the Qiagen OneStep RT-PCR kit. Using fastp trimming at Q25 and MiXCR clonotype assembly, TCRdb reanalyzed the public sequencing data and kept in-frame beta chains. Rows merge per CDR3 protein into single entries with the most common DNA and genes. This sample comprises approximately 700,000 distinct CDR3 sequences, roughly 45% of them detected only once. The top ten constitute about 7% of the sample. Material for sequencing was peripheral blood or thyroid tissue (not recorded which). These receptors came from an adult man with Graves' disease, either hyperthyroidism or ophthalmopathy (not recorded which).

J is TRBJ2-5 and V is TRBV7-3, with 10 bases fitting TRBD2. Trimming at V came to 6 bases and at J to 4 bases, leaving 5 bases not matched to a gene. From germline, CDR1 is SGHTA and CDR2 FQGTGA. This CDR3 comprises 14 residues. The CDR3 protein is CASSIAGGTETQYF. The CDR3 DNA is TGTGCCAGCAGTATAGCGGGAGGCACAGAGACCCAGTACTTC.

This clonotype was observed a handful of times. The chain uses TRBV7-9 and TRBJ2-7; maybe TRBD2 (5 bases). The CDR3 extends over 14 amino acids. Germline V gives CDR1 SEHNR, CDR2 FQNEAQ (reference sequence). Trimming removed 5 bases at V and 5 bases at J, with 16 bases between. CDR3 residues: CASSNSAPRDEQYF. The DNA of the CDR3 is TGTGCCAGCAGCAATAGCGCTCCAAGGGACGAGCAGTACTTC. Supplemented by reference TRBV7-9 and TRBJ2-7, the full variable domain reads DTGVSQNPRHKITKRGQNVTFRCDPISEHNRLYWYRQTLGQGPEFLTYFQNEAQLEKSRLLSDRFSAERPKGSFSTLEIQRTEQGDSAMYLCASSNSAPRDEQYFGPGTRLTVT.

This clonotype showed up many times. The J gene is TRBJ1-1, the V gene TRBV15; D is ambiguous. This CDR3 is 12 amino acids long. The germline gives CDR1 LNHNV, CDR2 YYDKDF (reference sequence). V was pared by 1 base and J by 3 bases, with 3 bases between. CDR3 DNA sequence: TGTGCCACCAGCAGAGGTTACACTGAAGCTTTCTTT. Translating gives CATSRGYTEAFF. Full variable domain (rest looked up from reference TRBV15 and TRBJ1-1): DAMVIQNPRYQVTQFGKPVTLSCSQTLNHNVMYWYQQKSSQAPKLLFHYYDKDFNNEADTPDNFQSRRPNTSFCFLDIRSPGLGDTAMYLCATSRGYTEAFFGQGTRLTVV.

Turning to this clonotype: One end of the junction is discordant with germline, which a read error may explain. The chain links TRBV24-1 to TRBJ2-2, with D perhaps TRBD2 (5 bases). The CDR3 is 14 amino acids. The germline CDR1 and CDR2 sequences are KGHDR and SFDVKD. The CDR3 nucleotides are TGTGCCAGCAGTGAATTACGGGGCACCGGGGAGCTGTTTTTT. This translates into CASSELRGTGELFF.

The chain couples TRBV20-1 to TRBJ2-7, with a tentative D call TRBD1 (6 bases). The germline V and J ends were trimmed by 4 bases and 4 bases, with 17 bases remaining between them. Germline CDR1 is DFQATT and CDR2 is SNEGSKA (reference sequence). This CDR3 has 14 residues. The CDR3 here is CSATPGQTIYEQYF. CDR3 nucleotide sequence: TGCAGTGCTACACCGGGACAAACGATTTACGAGCAGTACTTC.

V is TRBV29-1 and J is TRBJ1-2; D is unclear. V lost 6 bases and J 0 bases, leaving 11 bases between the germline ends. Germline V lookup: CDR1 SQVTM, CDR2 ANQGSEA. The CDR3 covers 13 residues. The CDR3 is CSVVPGTNYGYTF. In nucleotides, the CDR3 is TGCAGCGTGGTACCGGGGACTAACTATGGCTACACCTTC.

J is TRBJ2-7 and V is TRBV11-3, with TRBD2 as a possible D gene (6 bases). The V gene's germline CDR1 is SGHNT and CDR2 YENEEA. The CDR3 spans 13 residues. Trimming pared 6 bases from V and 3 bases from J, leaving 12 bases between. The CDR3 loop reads CASRPWGDYEQYF. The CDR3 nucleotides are TGTGCCAGCAGGCCCTGGGGGGACTACGAGCAGTACTTC.

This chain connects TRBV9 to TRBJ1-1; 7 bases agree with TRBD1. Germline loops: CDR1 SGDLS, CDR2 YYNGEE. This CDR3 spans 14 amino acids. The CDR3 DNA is TGTGCTAGACCGACGACAGGGAAGAACACTGAAGCTTTCTTT. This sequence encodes CARPTTGKNTEAFF. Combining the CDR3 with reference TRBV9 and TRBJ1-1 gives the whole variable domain DSGVTQTPKHLITATGQRVTLRCSPRSGDLSVYWYQQSLDQGLQFLIQYYNGEERAKGNILERFSAQQFPDLHSELNLSSLELGDSALYFCARPTTGKNTEAFFGQGTRLTVV.